This T cell receptor (beta chain) was obtained from a study of Ad26.COV2.S vaccination and SARS-CoV-2 variants. Whole-study context: Ad26.COV2.S shots went into the muscle once or twice, 56 days apart. Study outcomes and limitations: Researchers cautioned that TCR breadth and depth analyses may have underestimated total T cell responses.

This CDR3 comprises 14 residues. Germline CDR1 is SGHNT and CDR2 is YYREEE (reference sequence). V shed 4 bases and J 4 bases; nucleotides not matched to a gene: 7. Data came from immunoSEQ multiplex PCR; TCRdb stores just in-frame clones and leaves some out. The repertoire holds about 400,000 clones, 92% seen once, with about 1.7% in the top ten. Treatment indicated: roughly 20 received Ad26.COV2.S at low or high dose, single or two shots; 5 received placebo; per-sample allocation not given. Samples were taken on day 63 after the first vaccine or placebo injection. Of note for this clone: Its target is unknown.

The source is a person aged 18-60 years who received the Ad26.COV2.S COVID-19 vaccine or a placebo. The input for sequencing was peripheral blood, taken in a trial of Ad26.COV2.S vaccine versus placebo. The chain recombines TRBV5-4 with TRBJ1-2; 7 nucleotides align to TRBD1. The CDR3 spells CASSLRQGGYGYTF. As DNA, the CDR3 is TGTGCCAGCAGCCTGAGACAGGGTGGCTATGGCTACACCTTC.